Presented here are 12 T cell receptor beta chains from one specimen sequenced in a study of cytomegalovirus exposure and HLA in healthy donors. Clones were sequenced by immunoSEQ multiplex PCR, and TCRdb holds only the in-frame ones, with some missing. This sample has more than 85,000 clones, with more than 70% found just once. Sequenced material: PBMCs. These receptors originate from a young woman in good health and CMV-seronegative.

The chain uses TRBV5-8 and TRBJ1-5; a weak D match, TRBD1 (6 bases). V lost 2 bases and J lost 5, with 14 bases in between. CDR1 and CDR2 from the germline V gene are SGHTS and YDEGEE. The CDR3 sequence is 15 residues long. The CDR3 spells CASSFGGRDDQPQHF. CDR3 coding DNA: TGTGCCAGCAGCTTCGGGGGGCGAGATGATCAGCCCCAGCATTTT.

This chain uses TRBV2 with TRBJ2-1, with 7 bases that match TRBD1. The CDR3 loop spans 15 amino acids. The junction had 11 bases not matched to a gene; V was cut back by 6 bases and J by 6 bases. CDR1 is SNHLY and CDR2 is FYNNEI in the germline V gene. The DNA for the CDR3 is TGTGCCAGCAGCCCCTACAAGGGGGCCCTCAATGAGCAGTTCTTC. Its protein is CASSPYKGALNEQFF.

V gene TRBV28 combines with J gene TRBJ2-7; 8 nucleotides align to TRBD1. Unmatched junction bases numbered 11, after V lost 6 bases and J lost 4 bases. Germline CDR1 is MDHEN and CDR2 is SYDVKM. The CDR3 contains 15 residues. CDR3 in DNA: TGTGCCAGCAGCCCCCCGGGACAGGTAGTTTACGAGCAGTACTTC. Its protein is CASSPPGQVVYEQYF.

The chain combines TRBV7-9 with TRBJ1-1, with 8 bases aligning to TRBD1. Per the germline V gene, CDR1 is SEHNR and CDR2 is FQNEAQ (reference sequence). There are 14 residues in the CDR3. Trimming removed 4 bases from V and 8 bases from J; junction bases left unmatched: 9. CDR3 region: CASSSTGGQEEAFF. The CDR3, as DNA: TGTGCCAGCAGCTCCACAGGGGGACAGGAGGAAGCTTTCTTT.

The V call is TRBV28, the J call TRBJ1-2, with D perhaps matching TRBD1 (6 bases). The length of the CDR3 is 12 residues. CDR1 MDHEN and CDR2 SYDVKM come from the germline V gene. V lost 8 bases, J lost 2 bases, and 9 bases lay in between. The CDR3 spells CASRQENYGYTF. The CDR3 nucleotides read TGTGCCAGCCGACAGGAGAACTATGGCTACACCTTC.

The rearrangement uses TRBV30 and TRBJ2-7, with 9 positions matching TRBD2. The length of the CDR3 is 16 residues. V was clipped by 4 bases and J by 2 bases; unmatched bases: 12. Germline values: CDR1 GTSNPN, CDR2 SVGIG (reference sequence). This CDR3 reads CAWTLPQTSGTYEQYF. For the CDR3, the DNA is TGTGCCTGGACCCTCCCCCAGACTAGCGGCACCTACGAGCAGTACTTC.

This chain joins TRBV30 and TRBJ1-1; possible D gene TRBD1, 6 bases. Germline V gene sequence: CDR1 GTSNPN, CDR2 SVGIG (reference sequence). The length of the CDR3 is 14 residues. The germline V and J ends were trimmed by 3 bases and 0 bases, with 11 bases remaining between them. CDR3 loop: CAWRKYRVNTEAFF. CDR3 sequence (DNA): TGTGCCTGGAGAAAGTACAGGGTGAACACTGAAGCTTTCTTT.

The chain couples TRBV28 to TRBJ1-2; 9 bases align to TRBD1. This CDR3 contains 18 residues. The germline gives CDR1 MDHEN, CDR2 SYDVKM. V gave up 4 bases and J gave up 1 base; unmatched junction bases: 13. The CDR3 coding sequence is TGTGCCAGCAGTTACCGACAGGGGGATTATAGTTATAACTATGGCTACACCTTC. Encoded protein: CASSYRQGDYSYNYGYTF.

J is TRBJ1-2 and V is TRBV9; no clear D gene. The CDR3 is made up of 13 amino acids. V was pared by 4 bases and J by 5 bases, with 12 bases between. From germline, CDR1 is SGDLS and CDR2 YYNGEE. In DNA form, the CDR3 reads TGTGCCAGCAGCCCAGGTTTGTCGTATGGCTACACCTTC. It encodes CASSPGLSYGYTF.

This chain links TRBV28 with TRBJ1-2; D might be TRBD1 (6 bases). Deletions cut 3 bases from V and 7 bases from J, with 12 bases between. In germline, CDR1 is MDHEN, CDR2 SYDVKM. The CDR3 consists of 13 residues. In DNA, the CDR3 is TGTGCCAGCAGTTTGAGGGGGGGTAGTGGCTACACCTTC. Translating it yields CASSLRGGSGYTF.

In DNA, the CDR3 is TGTGCCAGCAGCTTAGAGGGGGGTAGCGGGTTTACCTACAATGAGCAGTTCTTC. Protein product: CASSLEGGSGFTYNEQFF. The chain carries TRBV11-3 and TRBJ2-1, with 7 bases matching TRBD2. CDR1 and CDR2 (germline): SGHNT, YENEEA. The CDR3 is made up of 18 amino acids. The ends lost 0 bases at V and 2 bases at J; junction bases unmatched: 10. Full variable domain (missing parts from reference TRBV11-3 and TRBJ2-1): EAGVVQSPRYKIIEKKQPVAFWCNPISGHNTLYWYLQNLGQGPELLIRYENEEAVDDSQLPKDRFSAERLKGVDSTLKIQPAELGDSAVYLCASSLEGGSGFTYNEQFFGPGTRLTVL.

The V call is TRBV28, the J call TRBJ1-5; no clear D gene. CDR1 is MDHEN and CDR2 is SYDVKM in the germline V gene. The CDR3 contains 15 residues. V lost 6 bases and J lost 7, with 19 bases in between. In DNA form, the CDR3 reads TGTGCCAGCAGCCCAATTGGTAGGGCGGGACAGCCCCAGCATTTT. This codes for CASSPIGRAGQPQHF.